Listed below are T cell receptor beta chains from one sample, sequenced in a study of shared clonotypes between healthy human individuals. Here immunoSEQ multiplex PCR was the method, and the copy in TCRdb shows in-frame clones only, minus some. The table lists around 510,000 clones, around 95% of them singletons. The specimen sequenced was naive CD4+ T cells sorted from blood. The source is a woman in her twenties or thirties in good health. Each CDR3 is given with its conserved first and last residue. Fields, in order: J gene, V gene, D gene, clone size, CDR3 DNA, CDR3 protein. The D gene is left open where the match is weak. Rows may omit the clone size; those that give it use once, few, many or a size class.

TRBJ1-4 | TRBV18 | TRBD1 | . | TGTGCCAGCTCATCCATGGACAGGGGTACTAATGAAAAACTGTTTTTT | CASSSMDRGTNEKLFF
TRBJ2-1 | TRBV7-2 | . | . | TGTGCCAGCAGCTTAGATCTTCAGCGGTACAATGAGCAGTTCTTC | CASSLDLQRYNEQFF
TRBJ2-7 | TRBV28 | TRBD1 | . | TGTGCCAGCAGCCCTCCCAGGGGGCGAAAGGTGCAGTACTTC | CASSPPRGRKVQYF
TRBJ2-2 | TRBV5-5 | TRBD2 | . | TGTGCCAGCAGGACCCAACTAGCGATAACCGGGGAGCTGTTTTTT | CASRTQLAITGELFF
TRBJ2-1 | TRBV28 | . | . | TGTGCCAGCAGTGGGGGCCCCCCGGTCGATGAGCAGTTCTTC | CASSGGPPVDEQFF
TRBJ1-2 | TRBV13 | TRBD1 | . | TGTGCCAGCAGCCACGGACAGGGACTGGTCGGCTACACCTTC | CASSHGQGLVGYTF
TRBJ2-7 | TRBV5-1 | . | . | TGCGCCAGCAGCTTCGTTCAGGGCTACGAGCAGTACTTC | CASSFVQGYEQYF
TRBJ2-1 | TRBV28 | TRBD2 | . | TGTGCCAGCAGTCGGACTAGCGGGACCTACAATGAGCAGTTCTTC | CASSRTSGTYNEQFF
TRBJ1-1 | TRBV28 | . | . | TGTGCCAGCAGAAAGGCGGTGGGCACTGAAGCTTTCTTT | CASRKAVGTEAFF
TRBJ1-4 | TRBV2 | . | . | TGTGCCAGCAGGGACGCAACTAATGAAAAACTGTTTTTT | CASRDATNEKLFF
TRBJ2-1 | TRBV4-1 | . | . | TGCGCCAGCAGCACCCGACCCTTTAGCGTCGATGAGCAGTTCTTC | CASSTRPFSVDEQFF
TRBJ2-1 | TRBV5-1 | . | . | TGCGCCAGCAGCTTGTCGACTACCTTCGGCAATGAGCAGTTCTTC | CASSLSTTFGNEQFF
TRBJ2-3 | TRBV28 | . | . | TGTGCCAGCAGTTCCGGAGTAGGCACAGATACGCAGTATTTT | CASSSGVGTDTQYF
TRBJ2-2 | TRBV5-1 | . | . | TGCGCCAGTCTAAAAGGGACACCAAAAGGCGGGGAGCTGTTTTTT | CASLKGTPKGGELFF
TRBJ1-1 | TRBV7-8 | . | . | TGTGCCAGCCTTTGGGTTCCGGGCACTGAAGCTTTCTTT | CASLWVPGTEAFF
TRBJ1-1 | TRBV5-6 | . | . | TGTGCCAGCAGATACGTGGCAGCTCAGAACACTGAAGCTTTCTTT | CASRYVAAQNTEAFF
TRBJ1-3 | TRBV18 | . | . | TGTGCCAGCCGTGACGGACGCTCTGGAAACACCATATATTTT | CASRDGRSGNTIYF
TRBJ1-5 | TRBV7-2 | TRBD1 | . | TGTGCCAGTCACACCCACCCAGGGGGCAACAATCAGCCCCAGCATTTT | CASHTHPGGNNQPQHF
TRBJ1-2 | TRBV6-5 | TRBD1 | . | TGTGCCAGCAGCCGACTACAGGGGGGGTCTGGCTACACCTTC | CASSRLQGGSGYTF
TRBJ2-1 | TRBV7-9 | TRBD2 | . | TGTGCCAGCAGCTTAAGCCGGTTTGGGTTGAAGCGGGAGGATGAGCAGTTCTTC | CASSLSRFGLKREDEQFF
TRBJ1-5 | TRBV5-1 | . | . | TGCGCCAGCAGCTTGGCCGCGGGACAAGGACCCCAGCATTTT | CASSLAAGQGPQHF
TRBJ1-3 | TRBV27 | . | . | TGTGCCAGCAGCCCTCGTTGGGGGGGGAACTCTGGAAACACCATATATTTT | CASSPRWGGNSGNTIYF
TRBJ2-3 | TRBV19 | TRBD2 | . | TGTGCCAGTAGATTGGGGGAGGGTACAGATACGCAGTATTTT | CASRLGEGTDTQYF
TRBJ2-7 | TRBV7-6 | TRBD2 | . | TGTGCCAGCGGTAGCGGGAGGGCATACGAGCAGTACTTC | CASGSGRAYEQYF
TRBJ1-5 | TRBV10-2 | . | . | TGCGCCACTGAGCCGGGGCCCCCAAATGATCAGCCCCAGCATTTT | CATEPGPPNDQPQHF
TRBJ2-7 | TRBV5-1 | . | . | TGCGCCAGCAAGACGGTGGAAGGCGAGCAGTACTTC | CASKTVEGEQYF
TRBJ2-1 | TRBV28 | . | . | TGTGCCAGCAGCCAATGGGACTGGCCCCCTCATGAGCAGTTCTTC | CASSQWDWPPHEQFF
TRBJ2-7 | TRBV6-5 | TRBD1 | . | TGTGCCAGCAGTCAACAGGGGGCTGTCTACGAGCAGTACTTC | CASSQQGAVYEQYF
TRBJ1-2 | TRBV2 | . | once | TGTGCCAGCAGTGAAATGGGGATCCTCGGTGGCTACACCTTC | CASSEMGILGGYTF
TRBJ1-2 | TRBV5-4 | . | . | TGTGCCAGCAGCTCGGATGGGGCGGTTGGCTACACCTTC | CASSSDGAVGYTF
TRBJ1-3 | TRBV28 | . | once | TGTGCCAGCAGTCCCGACAGCTCTGGAAACACCATATATTTT | CASSPDSSGNTIYF
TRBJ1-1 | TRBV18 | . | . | TGTGCCAGCTCATCAAGGACAAGTTGGAACACTGAAGCTTTCTTT | CASSSRTSWNTEAFF
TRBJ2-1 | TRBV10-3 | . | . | TGTGCCATCAGTTTCGATGGAAATGAGCAGTTCTTC | CAISFDGNEQFF
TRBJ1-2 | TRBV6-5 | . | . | TGTGCCAGCAGTTACTCCGGACGGACTAACTATGGCTACACCTTC | CASSYSGRTNYGYTF
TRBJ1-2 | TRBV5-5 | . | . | TGTGCCAGCAGAGGGCGGGGTCTGGCTAACTATGGCTACACCTTC | CASRGRGLANYGYTF
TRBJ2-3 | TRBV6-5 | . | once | TGTGCCGCCAGGGGCGGCACAGATACGCAGTATTTT | CAARGGTDTQYF
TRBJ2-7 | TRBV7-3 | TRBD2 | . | TGTGCCAGCAGCGCGGGGACTAGCGGGAGCTACGAGCAGTACTTC | CASSAGTSGSYEQYF
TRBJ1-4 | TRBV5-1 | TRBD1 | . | TGCGCCAGCAAGGGACAGGGAAATGAAAAACTGTTTTTT | CASKGQGNEKLFF
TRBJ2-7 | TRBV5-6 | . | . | TGTGCCAGCAGCTTAGTGGCTAGCGCGGACTACGAGCAGTACTTC | CASSLVASADYEQYF
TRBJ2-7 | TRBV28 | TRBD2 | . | TGTGCCAGCACGAGACTAGCGGGAGGCGAGCAGTACTTC | CASTRLAGGEQYF
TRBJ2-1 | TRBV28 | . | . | TGTGCCAGCAGTTTAGAGGGGACGGCGACAGTCAATGAGCAGTTCTTC | CASSLEGTATVNEQFF
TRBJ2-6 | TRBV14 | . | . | TGTGCCAGCAGCCAGTTTAGGTCCTCTGGGGCCAACGTCCTGACTTTC | CASSQFRSSGANVLTF
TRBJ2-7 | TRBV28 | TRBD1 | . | TGTGCCAGCAGTTTGGGACGGGGACAGGGGATCCACGAGCAGTACTTC | CASSLGRGQGIHEQYF
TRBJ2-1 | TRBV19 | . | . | TGTGCCAGTGCCCTGGGGATCTCCTACAATGAGCAGTTCTTC | CASALGISYNEQFF
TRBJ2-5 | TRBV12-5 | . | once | TGTGCTACAGAGGTCGCGCGGACCCAGTACTTC | CATEVARTQYF
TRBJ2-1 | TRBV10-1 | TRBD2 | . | TGCGCCAGCAGTGCTAGCGGGGTGGCGGGGAATGAGCAGTTCTTC | CASSASGVAGNEQFF
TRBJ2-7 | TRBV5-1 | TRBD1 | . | TGCGCCAGCAGCCGGGACAGTCTCACCTACGAGCAGTACTTC | CASSRDSLTYEQYF
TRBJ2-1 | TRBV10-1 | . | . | TGCGCCAGCAGTCCCGAGAGCCCCGGATGGCAGTTCTTC | CASSPESPGWQFF